Each of the 3 T cell receptor beta chains below was sequenced from the same sample in a study of beta chain features in type 1 diabetes. Sequencing targeted expressed TCRB transcripts, as all isolated RNA had been reverse transcribed. Only in-frame clones appear in the TCRdb table, and some are missing; sequencing was by immunoSEQ multiplex PCR. The profile shows roughly 450,000 clones, about 14% of them singletons. Material for sequencing was naive CD4+ T cells from blood. The receptors originated from a man between 25 and 39 years old in good health.

The chain recombines TRBV29-1 with TRBJ2-6; TRBD2 agrees at 12 bases. This CDR3 is 18 amino acids long. Germline loops: CDR1 SQVTM, CDR2 ANQGSEA. Trimming took 6 bases from V and 4 from J; bases not matched to a gene: 13. CDR3 in amino acids: CSVTRLAGDLLGANVLTF. CDR3 bases: TGCAGCGTGACCCGACTAGCGGGAGATTTGTTGGGGGCCAACGTCCTGACTTTC.

This clone has only a few counts. The chain links TRBV29-1 to TRBJ1-1; D not certain. The germline gives CDR1 SQVTM, CDR2 ANQGSEA. V was pared by 7 bases and J by 0 bases, with 12 bases between. The CDR3 is 13 residues long. Here the CDR3 reads CSAGPEMNTEAFF. As DNA, the CDR3 is TGCAGCGCTGGGCCCGAGATGAACACTGAAGCTTTCTTT.

This rearrangement joins TRBV5-1 to TRBJ2-3, with D maybe TRBD2 (6 bases). CDR3 length: 16 amino acids. Germline V CDR1 and CDR2: SGHRS, YFSETQ. The ends were cut back, 3 bases at V and 0 bases at J, with 14 bases in the middle. The CDR3 sequence: CASSYAGPKSTDTQYF. The CDR3 DNA follows: TGCGCCAGCAGCTACGCGGGACCGAAGAGCACAGATACGCAGTATTTT.